The T cell receptor beta chain under discussion was sequenced for a study of OX40 agonist ivuxolimab in advanced cancers. Some background on the complete study: Ivuxolimab was a fully human IgG2 agonistic monoclonal antibody targeting the costimulatory receptor OX40 (CD134). Partial responses occurred in three dose-escalation patients, of whom one had hepatocellular carcinoma and two had cutaneous melanoma. The purpose of peripheral TCRbeta sequencing was to test whether ivuxolimab changed TCR sequence diversity and led to clonal T-cell expansion. Intravenous ivuxolimab was administered to patients every 2 weeks at six dose levels: 0.01, 0.1, 0.3, 1.5, 3 and 10 mg/kg. A male proportion of 70% to 90% and a mean age of roughly 58 years, ranging from 23 to 79, were recorded for the dose-escalation cohort. Among the approximately 50 dose-escalation patients, some 19 had hepatocellular carcinoma, around 15 melanoma, 9 renal cell carcinoma and 9 head and neck cancer. Prior anti-PD-1, anti-PD-L1 or anti-CTLA-4 therapy was permitted, and checkpoint inhibitors had been received by about 44% of dose-escalation patients. The paper describes the monotherapy dose-escalation part (N of about 47 patients) of the phase I trial of ivuxolimab. Summary of the overall study and its limitations: Antigen specificity was not determined for the clonally expanded peripheral T cells. Clonal expansion of both CD4+ and CD8+ blood T cells was observed from baseline to week 6 at doses 0.1 to 3.0 mg/kg. In partial responders in the 0.1-3.0 mg/kg groups, normalized peripheral clonal expansion was found to be among the lowest, especially among CD8+ T cells. Low levels of normalized T-cell clonal expansion were also seen in some patients who did not respond. After ivuxolimab, CD8+ T cells had more expanded clones than CD4+ T cells on average.

As encoded in the germline V gene, CDR1 is SGHRS while CDR2 is YFSETQ. The CDR3, from cysteine to phenylalanine, totals 14 residues. Only the CDR3 DNA is retained, 42 bases long and in frame from the first base. V loses 3 bases, J loses 3 bases, and the germline ends lie 10 bases apart. To sequence the TCRbeta CDR3 region, genomic DNA was isolated from the sorted cells. TCRbeta CDR3 regions were sequenced using the immunoSEQ Assay. What TCRdb holds here is the immuneACCESS table cut down to in-frame rearrangements. Part of the clones is not present; checked against another copy, under half of the missing clones reflect an unresolved V gene, and the others are unexplained. The sample table records 70,000 to 95,000 clones; 90% to 95% of these occur just once. The ten largest clones take up around 1.1% of the sample. Worth noting for this clone: Its antigen remains undetermined. No much larger clone is present one base from it, and per-base qualities are unavailable.

Patients with autoimmune disease history or receiving systemic immunosuppression were excluded from the trial. Peripheral blood for TCR sequencing was drawn from every dose cohort at baseline, at cycle 4 day 1 and at cycle 7 day 1. The samples were taken from a phase I, first-in-human, multicenter, open-label dose-escalation trial of ivuxolimab. Adults with locally advanced or metastatic melanoma, renal cell carcinoma, hepatocellular carcinoma or head and neck squamous cell carcinoma were enrolled in the trial. Before TCR sequencing, CD4+ and CD8+ T cells were separately sorted from peripheral blood.

The sequencing here drew on CD4+ or CD8+ T cells sorted from blood, taken in a trial of the OX40 agonist ivuxolimab. The chain employs TRBV5-1 and TRBJ1-3, and the D gene may be TRBD1, 6 bases matching. This sequence originates from an adult with an advanced solid tumor such as melanoma, head and neck, liver or kidney cancer. This receptor has the CDR3 CASSSRGFGNTIYF. The sequenced DNA: TGCGCCAGCAGCTCGAGGGGGTTTGGAAACACCATATATTTT.